One and the same sample provided the 32 T cell receptor beta chains below, sequenced in a study of T cell responses to AZD1222 COVID-19 vaccine (dated by TCRdb to about 2021). The library was built by means of the immunoSEQ multiplex PCR assay. TCRdb retrieved this table from immuneACCESS and kept in-frame rearrangements only. Not all clones are present; in checked studies, unresolved V genes account for under half, and no reason is known for the remainder. This sample gives 200,000 to 250,000 clones in total; approximately 94% of them show up just once. About 1% of the sample is taken by the ten largest. The time point label for this specimen denotes: baseline before first vaccination. The sample's treatment or condition, from its label and the paper: meningococcal conjugate vaccine given as trial control. The source was peripheral blood, collected on day 0 of MenACWY control vaccination. These TCRs come from an adult in good health.

The chain links TRBV21-1 to TRBJ2-7; the table's D call, TRBD2, has no DNA check behind it. TRBV21-1 is a pseudogene. The CDR3 covers 15 residues. CDR3 DNA: TGTGCCAGCAGCAAATTAGAACGGGGGGGCTTCGAGCAGTACTTC. Amino acids: CASSKLERGGFEQYF.

The chain has TRBV19 and TRBJ1-5, with a possible D match to TRBD1 (6 bases). The CDR3 has 14 residues. Germline-derived CDR1 and CDR2 are LNHDA and SQIVND (reference sequence). The ends were cut back, 2 bases at V and 7 bases at J, with 12 bases in the middle. The CDR3 loop reads CASSITGLDQPQHF. In DNA, the CDR3 is TGTGCCAGTAGTATAACAGGGTTAGACCAGCCCCAGCATTTT.

In this sample, this clone turned up once. The chain is built from TRBV6-2 or TRBV6-3 and TRBJ1-5, with D unresolved. The CDR3 totals 14 residues. Trimming stripped 4 bases from V and 5 bases from J, with 12 bases between. The germline gives CDR1 MNHEY, CDR2 SVGEGT. CDR3 DNA: TGTGCCAGCAGTTTCGGTGGCGGGGATCAGCCCCAGCATTTT. Its protein product is CASSFGGGDQPQHF.

The chain recombines TRBV7-9 with TRBJ1-1, with a weak D call TRBD1 (6 bases). V lost 1 base and J 2 bases, leaving 14 bases between the germline ends. In germline, CDR1 is SEHNR, CDR2 FQNEAQ (reference sequence). The CDR3 has 16 residues. CDR3 in DNA: TGTGCCAGCAGCTTAGAGGGGGGCATCCCCAACACTGAAGCTTTCTTT. Residues: CASSLEGGIPNTEAFF.

The V gene is TRBV20-1, the J gene TRBJ2-7; 11 nucleotides align to TRBD1. The germline V gene encodes CDR1 DFQATT and CDR2 SNEGSKA (reference sequence). With 3 bases clipped from V and 4 bases from J, the junction kept 11 bases outside the gene matches. This CDR3 spans 16 amino acids. CDR3 residues: CSASLGQGVVRYEQYF. In DNA form, the CDR3 reads TGCAGTGCTAGTTTGGGACAGGGGGTAGTGAGGTACGAGCAGTACTTC.

This rearrangement joins TRBV11-2 to TRBJ1-5; D is unclear. The length of the CDR3 is 16 residues. The V end was cut by 1 base, the J end by 0 bases, with 10 bases between. Germline V gene lookup returns CDR1 SGHAT and CDR2 FQNNGV. This CDR3 is CASSLVAVLSNQPQHF. Here the CDR3 DNA reads TGTGCCAGCAGCTTAGTTGCGGTCCTTAGCAATCAGCCCCAGCATTTT.

The rearrangement uses TRBV11-2 and TRBJ1-4, with D perhaps matching TRBD1 (5 bases). CDR3 length: 14 amino acids. V lost 3 bases to trimming and J lost 8 bases, with 13 bases between them. Per germline, CDR1 SGHAT and CDR2 FQNNGV. CDR3 region: CASSLSDGGEKLFF. The CDR3 DNA reads as TGTGCCAGCAGCTTGTCGGATGGGGGGGAAAAACTGTTTTTT.

The genes are TRBV27 and TRBJ1-6; D remains ambiguous. The germline CDR1 and CDR2 sequences are MNHEY and SMNVEV (reference sequence). This CDR3 is built from 14 residues. Trimming shortened V by 4 bases and J by 7 bases, and 11 bases separated the two germline ends. CDR3 sequence (DNA): TGTGCCAGCAGTTCCTCGACTGGGAATTCACCCCTCCACTTT. Translated, it gives CASSSSTGNSPLHF.

The rearrangement joins TRBV19 to TRBJ1-1; D unclear. V was cut by 5 bases and J by 3 bases, with 13 bases left in between. The CDR3 contains 14 residues. Germline CDR1 and CDR2: LNHDA and SQIVND (reference sequence). This CDR3 is CASSLRGLDTEAFF. The DNA for the CDR3 is TGTGCCAGTAGTCTTAGAGGGCTAGACACTGAAGCTTTCTTT.

This clone was recorded at least ten times. V and J are TRBV11-2 and TRBJ1-2; 8 bases are shared with TRBD1. The CDR3 is made up of 13 amino acids. Germline loops: CDR1 SGHAT, CDR2 FQNNGV. V lost 1 base to trimming and J lost 5 bases; unmatched junction nucleotides: 0. This chain's CDR3 is CASSLGTGYGYTF. The CDR3 DNA reads as TGTGCCAGCAGCTTAGGGACAGGGTATGGCTACACCTTC.

V is TRBV24-1 and J is TRBJ2-1; D remains ambiguous. Germline V gene lookup returns CDR1 KGHDR and CDR2 SFDVKD. The CDR3 is made up of 18 amino acids. The germline V and J ends were trimmed by 4 bases and 2 bases, with 20 bases remaining between them. The CDR3 sequence is CATSETDYGSPPYNEQFF. The DNA of the CDR3 is TGTGCCACCAGTGAGACCGATTACGGGTCCCCTCCCTACAATGAGCAGTTCTTC.

The chain carries TRBV6-1 and TRBJ1-4; D remains ambiguous. CDR3 length equals 16 residues. The germline CDR1 and CDR2 sequences are MNHNS and SASEGT. V gave up 2 bases and J gave up 8 bases, with 18 bases separating them. CDR3 in amino acids: CASSETRNRGLEKLFF. For the CDR3, the DNA is TGTGCCAGCAGTGAAACCAGGAACCGAGGGTTAGAAAAACTGTTTTTT.

V gene TRBV5-4 combines with J gene TRBJ1-2; 12 nucleotides agree with TRBD1. V shed 3 bases and J 7 bases; nucleotides not matched to a gene: 4. CDR3 size: 14 residues. Germline CDR1 SGHNT, CDR2 YYREEE (reference sequence). As DNA, the CDR3 is TGTGCCAGCAGCTCGGGACAGGGGGCTTCTGGCTACACCTTC. Protein: CASSSGQGASGYTF.

The rearrangement uses TRBV27 and TRBJ2-2; D is perhaps TRBD2 (6 bases). In germline, CDR1 is MNHEY, CDR2 SMNVEV (reference sequence). Deletions cut 8 bases from V and 6 bases from J, with 22 bases between. The CDR3 extends over 16 amino acids. The CDR3 is CASSFRPEGRAGELFF. The DNA for the CDR3 is TGTGCCAGCTCCTTCCGGCCGGAGGGCCGGGCCGGGGAGCTGTTTTTT.

The chain couples TRBV30 to TRBJ1-5, with D hard to call. Trimming removed 0 bases at V and 9 bases at J, with 6 bases between. Germline CDR1 is GTSNPN and CDR2 is SVGIG (reference sequence). The CDR3 extends over 11 amino acids. The CDR3 DNA follows: TGTGCCTGGAGTGTCGGAGGGCCCCAGCATTTT. Translated: CAWSVGGPQHF.

The chain couples TRBV28 to TRBJ2-5; D unresolved. V was clipped by 6 bases and J by 5 bases, with 7 bases between them. Germline V lookup: CDR1 MDHEN, CDR2 SYDVKM. The CDR3 is 11 residues long. Here the CDR3 DNA reads TGTGCCAGCAGAAATAGGGAGACCCAGTACTTC. Translated: CASRNRETQYF.

This chain connects TRBV27 to TRBJ1-2; D is possibly TRBD1 (5 bases). V lost 5 bases and J 7 bases, leaving 14 bases between the germline ends. From germline, CDR1 is MNHEY and CDR2 SMNVEV (reference sequence). CDR3 size: 13 residues. DNA of the CDR3: TGTGCCAGCAGTCCCGGGGGGTTCTTTGGCTACACCTTC. This codes for CASSPGGFFGYTF.

There are a few counts of this clone. This chain uses TRBV5-3 with TRBJ1-2, with D uncertain. TRBV5-3 is annotated as an ORF whose role is uncertain. This CDR3 region has 13 residues. With 8 bases removed from V and 4 bases from J, the gap between germline ends came to 15 bases. CDR3 in amino acids: CASSRGVSYGYTF. The CDR3 bases are TGTGCCAGTTCGCGGGGAGTTAGCTATGGCTACACCTTC.

The chain carries TRBV11-2 and TRBJ1-1; D not resolved. Trimming left V 4 bases short and J 4 bases short, with 19 bases between. CDR1 SGHAT and CDR2 FQNNGV come from the germline V gene. The CDR3 extends over 16 amino acids. The CDR3 protein is CASSSAPREIFTEAFF. CDR3 DNA sequence: TGTGCCAGCAGCTCAGCCCCGAGGGAGATATTCACTGAAGCTTTCTTT.

V and J are TRBV2 and TRBJ2-7; D is uncertain. The CDR3 is made up of 12 amino acids. V was pared by 6 bases and J by 3 bases, with 9 bases between. Germline CDR1 SNHLY, CDR2 FYNNEI. The CDR3 spells CASRERGYEQYF. The CDR3 DNA follows: TGTGCCAGCAGGGAGAGAGGCTACGAGCAGTACTTC.

This rearrangement joins TRBV28 to TRBJ1-1, with D possibly matching TRBD1 (5 bases). Trimming cost V 3 bases and J 2 bases, with 19 bases left between them. The CDR3 extends over 17 amino acids. The germline V gene encodes CDR1 MDHEN and CDR2 SYDVKM. For the CDR3, the DNA is TGTGCCAGCAGTTTGGACCGAAGAAGGGGTACAAACACTGAAGCTTTCTTT. It yields the protein CASSLDRRRGTNTEAFF.

This chain connects TRBV7-2 to TRBJ1-1; 8 nucleotides line up with TRBD1. Losses at the gene ends were 3 bases for V and 0 bases for J; bases not matched to a gene: 6. This CDR3 is built from 16 residues. In germline, CDR1 is SGHTA, CDR2 FQGNSA. In DNA form, the CDR3 reads TGTGCCAGCAGCTTCGGGACAGGCGCCATGAACACTGAAGCTTTCTTT. This sequence encodes CASSFGTGAMNTEAFF.

V and J are TRBV11-2 and TRBJ1-2; D possibly corresponds to TRBD1 (6 bases). Germline V gene sequence: CDR1 SGHAT, CDR2 FQNNGV. With 4 bases removed from V and 8 bases from J, the gap between germline ends came to 20 bases. This CDR3 contains 15 residues. CDR3 region: CASSSNGGQRTGYTF. CDR3 in DNA: TGTGCCAGCAGCTCAAACGGGGGACAAAGGACCGGCTACACCTTC.

The V gene is TRBV28, the J gene TRBJ1-2, with TRBD1 as a possible D gene (5 bases). The CDR3 runs to 15 residues. The germline V gene encodes CDR1 MDHEN and CDR2 SYDVKM. Trimming stripped 6 bases from V and 4 bases from J, with 18 bases between. The CDR3, as DNA: TGTGCCAGCAGCCTAACGGGACGAAAAATCTATGGCTACACCTTC. It is translated as CASSLTGRKIYGYTF.

The chain links TRBV18 to TRBJ1-3, with D possibly matching TRBD1 (5 bases). Trimming shortened V by 0 bases and J by 0 bases, and 9 bases separated the two germline ends. The CDR3 sequence is 16 residues long. The germline gives CDR1 KGHSH, CDR2 LQKENI. In DNA, the CDR3 is TGTGCCAGCTCACCACCAGGGGTCCGCTCTGGAAACACCATATATTTT. It is translated as CASSPPGVRSGNTIYF.

CDR3 in DNA: TGTGCCAGCAGATCCTATAACGACAGAGATTACGAGCAGTACTTC. Protein product: CASRSYNDRDYEQYF. The gene calls are TRBV6-5 and TRBJ2-7, with D tentatively TRBD1 (5 bases). Trimming pared 6 bases from V and 4 bases from J, leaving 19 bases between. This CDR3 contains 15 residues. Germline CDR1 and CDR2: MNHEY and SVGAGI.

J is TRBJ1-4 and V is TRBV4-3, with unresolved D. Per germline, CDR1 LGHNA and CDR2 YSLEER. Trimming shortened V by 2 bases and J by 8 bases, and 12 bases separated the two germline ends. The CDR3 contains 14 residues. CDR3 loop: CASSQSAIGEKLFF. CDR3 DNA sequence: TGCGCCAGCAGCCAATCCGCAATAGGGGAAAAACTGTTTTTT.

The V gene is TRBV4-1, the J gene TRBJ1-2; 7 nucleotides line up with TRBD1. V lost 0 bases to trimming and J lost 4 bases; unmatched junction nucleotides: 8. Germline V gene lookup returns CDR1 MGHRA and CDR2 YSYEKL. The CDR3 loop spans 16 amino acids. DNA for the CDR3: TGCGCCAGCAGCCAAGATCAGGGAGGGGGCCGCTATGGCTACACCTTC. It is translated as CASSQDQGGGRYGYTF.

The chain links TRBV2 to TRBJ1-6; 7 bases line up with TRBD1. This CDR3 contains 15 residues. J gave up 2 bases and V 9 bases, and 7 bases lay outside the gene matches. CDR1 and CDR2 from the germline V gene are SNHLY and FYNNEI. The CDR3 spells CARSTGRTYNSPLHF. Written as DNA, the CDR3 is TGTGCCAGGTCGACAGGGAGGACCTATAATTCACCCCTCCACTTT.

The CDR3 nucleotides are TGCACCAGCAGCCGGGGGGTTCTCAATGAGCAGTTCTTC. Translating it yields CTSSRGVLNEQFF. V is TRBV1 and J is TRBJ2-1; the table names TRBD2, a call not compared with the DNA. TRBV1 is given as a pseudogene. The CDR3 consists of 13 residues.

The chain recombines TRBV24-1 with TRBJ2-3; D call uncertain. V was pared by 2 bases and J by 6 bases, with 8 bases between. The CDR3 length is 13 residues. The germline V gene encodes CDR1 KGHDR and CDR2 SFDVKD. DNA of the CDR3: TGTGCCACCAGTGATTCTGGGCGGGATACGCAGTATTTT. Protein sequence: CATSDSGRDTQYF.

V usage is TRBV5-4 and J usage is TRBJ1-6, with unresolved D. Germline V CDR1 and CDR2: SGHNT, YYREEE (reference sequence). This CDR3 comprises 16 residues. Trimming left V 0 bases short and J 0 bases short, with 7 bases between. The CDR3 DNA reads as TGTGCCAGCAGCTTGGGGGGAAGCTCCTATAATTCACCCCTCCACTTT. This codes for CASSLGGSSYNSPLHF. The full variable domain, in which reference TRBV5-4 and TRBJ1-6 provide the parts outside the CDR3, is ETGVTQSPTHLIKTRGQQVTLRCSSQSGHNTVSWYQQALGQGPQFIFQYYREEENGRGNFPPRFSGLQFPNYSSELNVNALELDDSALYLCASSLGGSSYNSPLHFGNGTRLTVT.